This T cell receptor beta chain was captured in a study of radiotherapy plus CTLA-4 blockade in lung cancer. With 0 bases removed from V and 6 bases from J, the gap between germline ends came to 12 bases. This CDR3 spans 15 amino acids. From germline, CDR1 is SGHRS and CDR2 YFSETQ. The assay was immunoSEQ multiplex PCR, and TCRdb's table has in-frame clones only and misses some. The data contain around 82,000 clones, more than 85% of them seen just once; the ten biggest clones take up about a sixth. The chain combines TRBV5-1 with TRBJ2-2; perhaps TRBD1 as D (6 bases). The clonotype was recovered from a human donor with non-small cell lung cancer that progressed on radiotherapy plus ipilimumab. Sample: peripheral blood, taken from a patient treated with radiotherapy plus ipilimumab. The CDR3 nucleotides are TGCGCCAGCAGCTTGGCGACAGGAAGTCCCGGGGAGCTGTTTTTT. It specifies CASSLATGSPGELFF.